These 20 T cell receptor beta chains originate from one sample sequenced in a study of vaccination and CD4 T cells after COVID-19. With the Oncomine TCR Beta short-read assay, DNA from cultured CD4+ T cells was sequenced. TCRdb used MiXCR to reprocess the PCR reads, holding one entry per CDR3 protein. The sample has 3,700 or so distinct CDR3 sequences, just over 20% seen once; the top ten hold around 21%. Treatment specified: approximately nine-day PBMC culture with coronavirus spike peptide pools or control peptides (ViraFEST assay). For these TCRs, the target antigens are not known. Sequencing was performed on CD4+ T cells from blood, cultured in vitro. The receptor set was obtained from a human donor who had recovered from COVID-19.

The V gene is TRBV6-1, the J gene TRBJ1-5; possibly TRBD1 for D (5 bases). Trimming removed 6 bases at V and 4 bases at J, with 10 bases between. The CDR3 extends over 13 amino acids. Germline values: CDR1 MNHNS, CDR2 SASEGT. The CDR3 sequence is CASRPTENQPQHF. The CDR3 nucleotides are TGTGCCAGCAGGCCGACAGAGAATCAGCCCCAGCATTTT.

In its sample, this clonotype ranks as medium-sized. The J gene is TRBJ1-4, the V gene TRBV20-1; no firm D call. Looked up from germline, CDR1 is DFQATT and CDR2 is SNEGSKA (reference sequence). V was trimmed by 5 bases and J by 6 bases, leaving 16 bases between them. The CDR3 totals 14 residues. This CDR3 is CSALVSPNYEKLFF. In DNA form, the CDR3 reads TGCAGTGCTCTAGTCTCTCCTAACTATGAAAAACTGTTTTTT.

The chain links TRBV2 to TRBJ2-7; TRBD2 matches at 7 bases. J was trimmed by 1 base and V by 4 bases; bases with no gene match: 4. The CDR3 covers 14 residues. Per the germline V gene, CDR1 is SNHLY and CDR2 is FYNNEI. CDR3 loop: CASSAEAGSYEQYF. The CDR3 nucleotides read TGTGCCAGCAGTGCAGAAGCGGGGTCCTACGAGCAGTACTTC.

The V gene is TRBV11-3, the J gene TRBJ1-3, with TRBD1 matching over 8 bases. This CDR3 spans 15 amino acids. Germline-derived CDR1 and CDR2 are SGHNT and YENEEA. Trimming at V came to 3 bases and at J to 0 bases, leaving 1 base not matched to a gene. As DNA, the CDR3 is TGTGCCAGCAGCTTGGGGACAGGCTCTGGAAACACCATATATTTT. Its protein is CASSLGTGSGNTIYF.

This clonotype was observed a handful of times. The V and J genes are TRBV10-1 and TRBJ1-4; the match to TRBD1 covers 9 bases. Germline V lookup: CDR1 WNHNN, CDR2 SYGVQD (reference sequence). J gave up 8 bases and V 11 bases, and 3 bases lay outside the gene matches. This CDR3 spans 11 amino acids. CDR3 amino acids: CAGTGYEKLFF. The CDR3 coding sequence is TGCGCCGGGACAGGGTACGAAAAACTGTTTTTT.

This clonotype was detected a few times. This chain connects TRBV30 to TRBJ2-6, with D perhaps TRBD2 (5 bases). The germline V and J ends were trimmed by 4 bases and 0 bases, with 7 bases remaining between them. Germline CDR1 and CDR2: GTSNPN and SVGIG (reference sequence). The CDR3 is 14 amino acids. The CDR3 region has the DNA TGTGCCTGGACCCGGGGCTCTGGGGCCAACGTCCTGACTTTC. Protein sequence: CAWTRGSGANVLTF.

This clonotype is medium-sized by share. The chain combines TRBV7-9 with TRBJ1-1; maybe TRBD1 (6 bases). The CDR3 runs to 15 residues. V was clipped by 3 bases and J by 4 bases, with 15 bases between them. The V gene's germline CDR1 is SEHNR and CDR2 FQNEAQ (reference sequence). The CDR3 reads CASSFLTGPSTEAFF. CDR3 nucleotide sequence: TGTGCCAGCAGCTTCTTGACAGGCCCGAGCACTGAAGCTTTCTTT.

The chain links TRBV5-1 to TRBJ1-4; a possible D gene is TRBD1 (5 bases). Trimming cost V 4 bases and J 0 bases, with 10 bases left between them. The CDR3 has 15 amino acids. Germline V gene data show CDR1 as SGHRS and CDR2 as YFSETQ. The CDR3 is CASSGALATNEKLFF. The CDR3 bases are TGCGCCAGCAGCGGGGCCCTTGCAACTAATGAAAAACTGTTTTTT. Full variable domain (remainder filled in from reference TRBV5-1 and TRBJ1-4): KAGVTQTPRYLIKTRGQQVTLSCSPISGHRSVSWYQQTPGQGLQFLFEYFSETQRNKGNFPGRFSGRQFSNSRSEMNVSTLELGDSALYLCASSGALATNEKLFFGSGTQLSVL.

The chain joins TRBV6-1 to TRBJ2-1; 7 nucleotides line up with TRBD2. CDR1 MNHNS and CDR2 SASEGT come from the germline V gene. The CDR3 spans 15 residues. After removal of 5 bases from V and 1 base from J, the junction contained 5 bases not matched to a gene. CDR3 in amino acids: CASSRLGGSYNEQFF. The DNA for the CDR3 is TGTGCCAGCAGTCGACTGGGGGGGTCCTACAATGAGCAGTTCTTC.

Turning to this clonotype: The missing conserved phenylalanine or tryptophan at the end of this CDR3 makes a read error likely. This CDR3 reads CASSEGGTRTETQYL. CDR3 nucleotide sequence: TGTGCCAGCAGTGAAGGGGGGACTAGAACGGAGACCCAGTACTTA. The chain uses TRBV6-1 and TRBJ2-5, with 8 bases aligning to TRBD2. This CDR3 is 15 amino acids long. Per germline, CDR1 MNHNS and CDR2 SASEGT. Unmatched junction bases numbered 6, after V lost 1 base and J lost 5 bases.

The chain joins TRBV20-1 to TRBJ2-3, with TRBD2 matching 13 bases. CDR1 is DFQATT and CDR2 is SNEGSKA in the germline V gene (reference sequence). The CDR3 runs to 15 residues. V lost 5 bases, J lost 2 bases, and 4 bases stayed unmatched. The CDR3: CSALTSGGLTDTQYF. The CDR3 nucleotides read TGCAGTGCTCTGACTAGCGGGGGGCTCACAGATACGCAGTATTTT.

In this sample, this clonotype turned up a few times. The chain uses TRBV9 and TRBJ2-3, with TRBD2 matching over 13 bases. CDR3 length equals 17 residues. The trim removed 2 bases at V and 6 bases at J, leaving 9 bases unmatched. Germline assignment: CDR1 SGDLS and CDR2 YYNGEE. The CDR3 spells CASSVTSGGASSDTQYF. CDR3 DNA sequence: TGTGCCAGCAGCGTCACTAGCGGGGGGGCATCTTCGGATACGCAGTATTTT.

The rearrangement uses TRBV20-1 and TRBJ1-1; a possible D gene is TRBD1 (5 bases). Trimming removed 3 bases from V and 0 bases from J, with 11 bases in between. Per germline, CDR1 DFQATT and CDR2 SNEGSKA (reference sequence). The CDR3 consists of 14 residues. The CDR3 loop is CSARVGALNTEAFF. Here the CDR3 DNA reads TGCAGTGCTAGGGTCGGGGCCTTGAACACTGAAGCTTTCTTT.

This clonotype was counted once. This chain joins TRBV7-9 and TRBJ1-3; 7 bases are shared with TRBD1. CDR3 size: 17 residues. The germline V gene has CDR1 SEHNR and CDR2 FQNEAQ (reference sequence). The V segment lost 10 bases and the J segment 2 bases; nucleotides outside the gene matches: 17. The CDR3 coding sequence is TGTGCCAACGACAGGGATGAGGGACGATACACTGGAAACACCATATATTTT. Residues: CANDRDEGRYTGNTIYF.

This clonotype came up a few times. The gene calls are TRBV18 and TRBJ1-5; D is unclear. V shed 2 bases and J shed 1 base, with 6 bases lying between them. This CDR3 comprises 14 residues. Germline V gene lookup returns CDR1 KGHSH and CDR2 LQKENI. This chain's CDR3 is CASSPSNSNQPQHF. The CDR3 DNA follows: TGTGCCAGCTCACCATCCAACAGCAATCAGCCCCAGCATTTT.

The chain couples TRBV3-1 to TRBJ1-2; D unclear. The CDR3 has 11 residues. CDR1 and CDR2 from the germline V gene are LGHDT and YNNKEL (reference sequence). The V and J ends lost 1 base and 11 bases respectively, with 8 bases between them. CDR3 loop: CASSQGSRYTF. CDR3 nucleotides: TGTGCCAGCAGCCAAGGATCCCGGTACACCTTC.

The chain has TRBV9 and TRBJ1-1, with 7 bases fitting TRBD1. Germline V CDR1 and CDR2: SGDLS, YYNGEE. V gave up 4 bases and J gave up 4 bases; unmatched junction bases: 13. This CDR3 is 16 amino acids long. This CDR3 is CASSRESRQGSTEAFF. The CDR3 coding sequence is TGTGCCAGCAGCAGGGAAAGCCGACAGGGATCCACTGAAGCTTTCTTT.

In its sample, this clonotype ranks as medium-sized. V gene TRBV5-1 combines with J gene TRBJ1-1, with D possibly matching TRBD1 (5 bases). Between the trimmed V and J ends, which lost 0 bases and 5 bases, there was a span of 20 bases. Germline values: CDR1 SGHRS, CDR2 YFSETQ. CDR3 length equals 17 residues. The CDR3 protein is CASSLGSRGPIVTEAFF. CDR3 coding DNA: TGCGCCAGCAGCTTGGGTTCTAGGGGCCCCATTGTAACTGAAGCTTTCTTT.

A remark on this clonotype: A much larger clone sits a single nucleotide away, making a read error possible. The chain recombines TRBV2 with TRBJ1-5; 9 positions agree with TRBD1. V lost 7 bases and J lost 6; bases outside the gene matches: 10. Per germline, CDR1 SNHLY and CDR2 FYNNEI. The length of the CDR3 is 15 residues. The CDR3: CASTAWGQGIQPQHF. DNA of the CDR3: TGTGCCAGCACCGCATGGGGACAGGGAATTCAGCCCCAGCATTTT. The full variable domain, in which reference TRBV2 and TRBJ1-5 provide the parts outside the CDR3, is EPEVTQTPSHQVTQMGQEVILRCVPISNHLYFYWYRQILGQKVEFLVSFYNNEISEKSEIFDDQFSVERPDGSNFTLKIRSTKLEDSAMYFCASTAWGQGIQPQHFGDGTRLSIL.

This chain uses TRBV3-1 with TRBJ1-2; D is undetermined. CDR1 and CDR2 (germline): LGHDT, YNNKEL (reference sequence). V gave up 1 base and J gave up 5 bases, with 5 bases separating them. The CDR3 loop spans 12 amino acids. CDR3 DNA: TGTGCCAGCAGCCAAGGAGGGTATGGCTACACCTTC. It specifies CASSQGGYGYTF.